This T cell receptor (beta chain) is from a study of T cells in Graves' hyperthyroidism and ophthalmopathy. V was pared by 8 bases and J by 2 bases, with 12 bases between. CDR3 length: 13 residues. Germline CDR1 reads SEHNR; CDR2 reads FQNEAQ (reference sequence). This clonotype was recorded many times. Its cognate antigen is unknown. TCR beta CDR3 regions were amplified from RNA transcripts. Researchers ran a first-round RT-PCR on the TCR CDR3 using the HTBI primer set. Via MiXCR, TCRdb re-called the multiplex PCR reads, giving one row per CDR3 protein. The data contain 700,000 or so distinct CDR3 sequences, around 13% of them singletons. Study-wide results and caveats: The model forecast ophthalmopathy, anticipating it by a median around 6.9 months before onset.

This TCR came from a woman between 45 and 60 years old with Graves' ophthalmopathy. The rearrangement uses TRBV7-9 and TRBJ1-1; D remains unclear. Input material: blood. The CDR3 loop is CASRKEGNTEAFF. The CDR3 region has the DNA TGTGCCAGCCGGAAAGAGGGTAACACTGAAGCTTTCTTT.